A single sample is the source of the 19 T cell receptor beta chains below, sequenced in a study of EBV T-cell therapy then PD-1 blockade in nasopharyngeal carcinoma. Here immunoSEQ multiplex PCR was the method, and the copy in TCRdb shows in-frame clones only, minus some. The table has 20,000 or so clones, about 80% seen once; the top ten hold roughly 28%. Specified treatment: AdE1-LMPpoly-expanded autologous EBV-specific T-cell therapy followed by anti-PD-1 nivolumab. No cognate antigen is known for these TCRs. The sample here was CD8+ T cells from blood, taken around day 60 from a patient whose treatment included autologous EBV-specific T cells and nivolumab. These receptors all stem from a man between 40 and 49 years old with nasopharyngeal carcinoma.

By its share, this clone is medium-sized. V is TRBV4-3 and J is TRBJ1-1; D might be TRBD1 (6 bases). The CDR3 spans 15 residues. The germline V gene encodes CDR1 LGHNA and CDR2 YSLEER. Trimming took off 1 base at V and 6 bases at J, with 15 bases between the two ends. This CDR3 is CASSQGLDRKPEAFF. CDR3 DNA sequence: TGCGCCAGCAGCCAAGGTTTGGACAGAAAGCCTGAAGCTTTCTTT.

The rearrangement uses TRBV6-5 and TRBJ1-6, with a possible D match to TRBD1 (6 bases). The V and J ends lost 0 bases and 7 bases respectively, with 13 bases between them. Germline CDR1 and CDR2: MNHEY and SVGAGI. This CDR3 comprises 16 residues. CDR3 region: CASSYSRLQGNSPLHF. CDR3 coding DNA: TGTGCCAGCAGTTACTCTAGGTTGCAGGGGAATTCACCCCTCCACTTT.

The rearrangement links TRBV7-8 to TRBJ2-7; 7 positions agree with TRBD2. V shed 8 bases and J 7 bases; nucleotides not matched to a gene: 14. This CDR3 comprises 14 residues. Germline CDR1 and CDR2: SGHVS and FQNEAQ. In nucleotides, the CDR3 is TGTGCCAGCGGGGCTAGCGGCTCTCTCGGGGAGCAGTACTTC. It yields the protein CASGASGSLGEQYF.

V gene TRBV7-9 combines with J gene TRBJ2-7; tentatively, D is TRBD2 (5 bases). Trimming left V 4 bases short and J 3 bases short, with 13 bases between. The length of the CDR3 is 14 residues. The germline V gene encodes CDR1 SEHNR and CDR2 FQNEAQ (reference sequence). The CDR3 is CASSSGINSYEQYF. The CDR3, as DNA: TGTGCCAGCAGCTCGGGAATCAACAGCTACGAGCAGTACTTC.

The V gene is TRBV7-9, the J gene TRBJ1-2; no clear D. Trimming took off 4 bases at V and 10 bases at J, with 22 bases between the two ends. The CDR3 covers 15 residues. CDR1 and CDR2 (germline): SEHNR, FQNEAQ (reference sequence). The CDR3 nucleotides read TGTGCCAGCAGCTCCCCTCGTACAGCGCTTATCGACTACACCTTC. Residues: CASSSPRTALIDYTF.

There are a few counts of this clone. CDR3 nucleotides: TGCGCCAGCAGCGATGGGACTAGCGGATACGAGCAGTACTTC. It is translated as CASSDGTSGYEQYF. The chain links TRBV4-3 to TRBJ2-7; 11 nucleotides line up with TRBD2. The germline CDR1 and CDR2 sequences are LGHNA and YSLEER. Germline trimming cut 5 bases from V and 4 bases from J; bases unmatched to any gene: 4. The CDR3 covers 14 residues.

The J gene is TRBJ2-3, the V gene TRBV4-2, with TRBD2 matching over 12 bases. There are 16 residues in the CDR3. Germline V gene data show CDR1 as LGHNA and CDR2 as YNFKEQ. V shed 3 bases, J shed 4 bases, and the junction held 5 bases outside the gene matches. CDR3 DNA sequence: TGTGCCAGCAGCCAGGACGGGACTAGCGGGCCAGATACGCAGTATTTT. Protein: CASSQDGTSGPDTQYF.

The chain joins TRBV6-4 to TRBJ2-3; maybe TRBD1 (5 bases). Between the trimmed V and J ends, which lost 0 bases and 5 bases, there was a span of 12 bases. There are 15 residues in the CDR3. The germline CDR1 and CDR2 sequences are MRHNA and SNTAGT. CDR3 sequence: CASSDSAGRGDTQYF. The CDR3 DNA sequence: TGTGCCAGCAGTGACTCGGCAGGGCGAGGAGATACGCAGTATTTT.

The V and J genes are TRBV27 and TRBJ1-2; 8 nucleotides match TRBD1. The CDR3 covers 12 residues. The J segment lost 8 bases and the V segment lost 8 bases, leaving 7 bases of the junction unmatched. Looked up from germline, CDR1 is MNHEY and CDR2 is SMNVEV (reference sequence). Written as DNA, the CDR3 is TGTGCCAGCGCCCGACAGGGGCAAGGCTACACCTTC. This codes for CASARQGQGYTF.

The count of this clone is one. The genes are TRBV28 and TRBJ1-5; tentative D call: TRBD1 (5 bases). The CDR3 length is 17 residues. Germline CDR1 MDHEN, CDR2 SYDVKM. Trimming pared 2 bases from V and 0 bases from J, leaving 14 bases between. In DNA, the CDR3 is TGTGCCAGCAGTTTAAGGGTAGGGGCGTATAGCAATCAGCCCCAGCATTTT. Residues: CASSLRVGAYSNQPQHF.

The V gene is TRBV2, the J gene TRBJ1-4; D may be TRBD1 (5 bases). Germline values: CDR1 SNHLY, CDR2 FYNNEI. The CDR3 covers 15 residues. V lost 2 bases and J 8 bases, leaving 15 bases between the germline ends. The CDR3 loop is CASSEPAGLGEKLFF. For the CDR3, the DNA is TGTGCCAGCAGTGAACCCGCGGGGCTAGGGGAAAAACTGTTTTTT.

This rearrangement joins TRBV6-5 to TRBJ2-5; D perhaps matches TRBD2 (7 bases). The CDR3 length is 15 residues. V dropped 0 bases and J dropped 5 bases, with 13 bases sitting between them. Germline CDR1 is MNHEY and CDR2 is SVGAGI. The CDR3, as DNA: TGTGCCAGCAGTTACTCGACGGGGGGCGGGGAGACCCAGTACTTC. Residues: CASSYSTGGGETQYF.

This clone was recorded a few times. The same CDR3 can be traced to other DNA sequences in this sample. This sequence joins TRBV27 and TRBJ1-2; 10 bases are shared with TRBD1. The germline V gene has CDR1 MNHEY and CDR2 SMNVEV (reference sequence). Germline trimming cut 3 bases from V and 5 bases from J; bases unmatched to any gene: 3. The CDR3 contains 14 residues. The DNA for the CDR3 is TGTGCCAGCAGTTTCGGACAGGGGGTTTATGGCTACACCTTC. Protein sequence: CASSFGQGVYGYTF.

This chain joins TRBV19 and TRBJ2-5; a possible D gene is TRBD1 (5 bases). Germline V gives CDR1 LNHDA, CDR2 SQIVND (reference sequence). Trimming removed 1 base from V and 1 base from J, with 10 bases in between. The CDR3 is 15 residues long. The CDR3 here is CASSIASRVQETQYF. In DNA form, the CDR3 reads TGTGCCAGTAGTATAGCTTCCAGGGTCCAAGAGACCCAGTACTTC.

CDR3 sequence: CASGLVPGNTIYF. The CDR3 DNA reads as TGTGCTAGTGGTTTGGTACCCGGAAACACCATATATTTT. This sequence joins TRBV12-5 and TRBJ1-3; no clear D gene. The V end was cut by 0 bases, the J end by 4 bases, with 4 bases between. From germline, CDR1 is LGHNT and CDR2 FRNRAP. The CDR3 contains 13 residues.

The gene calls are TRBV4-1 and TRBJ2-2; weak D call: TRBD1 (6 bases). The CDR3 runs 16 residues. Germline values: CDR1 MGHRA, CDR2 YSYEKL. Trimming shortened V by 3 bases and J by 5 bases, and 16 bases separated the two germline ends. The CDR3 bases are TGCGCCAGCAGCCACCCACAGGGAGCGAGTACCGGGGAGCTGTTTTTT. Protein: CASSHPQGASTGELFF.

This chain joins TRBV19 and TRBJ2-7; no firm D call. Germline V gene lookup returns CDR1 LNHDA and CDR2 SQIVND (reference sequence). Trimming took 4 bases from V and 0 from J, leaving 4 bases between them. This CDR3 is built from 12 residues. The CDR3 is CASSTNSYEQYF. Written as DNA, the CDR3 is TGTGCCAGTAGTACGAACTCCTACGAGCAGTACTTC.

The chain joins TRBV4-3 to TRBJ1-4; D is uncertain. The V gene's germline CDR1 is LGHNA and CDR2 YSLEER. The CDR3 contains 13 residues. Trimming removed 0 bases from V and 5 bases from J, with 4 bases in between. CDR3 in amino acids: CASSQETNEKLFF. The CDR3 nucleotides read TGCGCCAGCAGCCAAGAAACGAATGAAAAACTGTTTTTT.

The chain's CDR3 is CASSLFGSQPQHF. In nucleotides, the CDR3 is TGTGCCAGCAGTTTATTTGGGTCTCAGCCCCAGCATTTT. The chain joins TRBV27 to TRBJ1-5; D is uncertain. Looked up from germline, CDR1 is MNHEY and CDR2 is SMNVEV (reference sequence). The V end was cut by 1 base, the J end by 6 bases, with 7 bases between. The CDR3 covers 13 residues.